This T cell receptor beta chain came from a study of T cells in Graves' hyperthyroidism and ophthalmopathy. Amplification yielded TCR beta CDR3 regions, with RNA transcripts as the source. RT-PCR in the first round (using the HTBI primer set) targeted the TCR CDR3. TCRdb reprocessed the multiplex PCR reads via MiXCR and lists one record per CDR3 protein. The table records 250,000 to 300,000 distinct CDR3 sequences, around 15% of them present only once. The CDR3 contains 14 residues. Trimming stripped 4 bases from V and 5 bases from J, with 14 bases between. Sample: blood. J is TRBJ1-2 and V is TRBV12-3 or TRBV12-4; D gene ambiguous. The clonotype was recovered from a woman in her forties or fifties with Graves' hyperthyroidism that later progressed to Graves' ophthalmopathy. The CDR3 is CASSSGLRAYGYTF. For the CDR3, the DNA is TGTGCCAGCAGTTCCGGGCTGCGAGCTTATGGCTACACCTTC.